A single sample is the source of the 9 T cell receptor beta chains below, sequenced in a study of T cell responses to AZD1222 COVID-19 vaccine. Sequencing used immunoSEQ multiplex PCR; TCRdb keeps in-frame clones, though not all of them. In the table there are some 130,000 clones, about nine tenths of which are singletons. The source material was peripheral blood, sampled on day 0 of AZD1222 vaccination. Receptors were obtained from an adult in good health.

V is TRBV5-8 and J is TRBJ2-1; D unclear. Germline V lookup: CDR1 SGHTS, CDR2 YDEGEE. CDR3 length: 14 residues. Trimming took off 5 bases at V and 2 bases at J, with 11 bases between the two ends. CDR3 bases: TGTGCCAGCAGTTTCCTTGGGGCCTACAATGAGCAGTTCTTC. Its protein product is CASSFLGAYNEQFF.

V gene TRBV6-5 combines with J gene TRBJ1-5; D possibly corresponds to TRBD1 (6 bases). This CDR3 has 14 amino acids. The germline CDR1 and CDR2 sequences are MNHEY and SVGAGI. The V and J ends lost 6 bases and 7 bases respectively, with 16 bases between them. The DNA of the CDR3 is TGTGCCAGCAGCCCCCTGGGACATCCCCAGCCCCAGCATTTT. This sequence encodes CASSPLGHPQPQHF.

This clone occurred once. This rearrangement joins TRBV3-1 (or the pseudogene TRBV3-2) to TRBJ1-5; D unclear. This CDR3 region has 15 residues. The V gene's germline CDR1 is LGHDT and CDR2 YNNKEL (reference sequence). Trimming removed 4 bases at V and 4 bases at J, with 14 bases between. In DNA form, the CDR3 reads TGTGCCAGCAGCCCACGCACCGGCGTAAATCAGCCCCAGCATTTT. It yields the protein CASSPRTGVNQPQHF.

The chain is built from TRBV2 and TRBJ1-6; D unresolved. There are 15 residues in the CDR3. The V gene's germline CDR1 is SNHLY and CDR2 FYNNEI. The V end was cut by 6 bases, the J end by 5 bases, with 14 bases between. The CDR3 protein is CASSPRRQDNSPLHF. The CDR3 nucleotides are TGTGCCAGCAGCCCTCGCAGGCAGGATAATTCACCCCTCCACTTT. Complete variable domain (other parts from reference TRBV2 and TRBJ1-6): EPEVTQTPSHQVTQMGQEVILRCVPISNHLYFYWYRQILGQKVEFLVSFYNNEISEKSEIFDDQFSVERPDGSNFTLKIRSTKLEDSAMYFCASSPRRQDNSPLHFGNGTRLTVT.

This sequence joins TRBV2 and TRBJ2-5, with 7 bases that match TRBD2. Germline CDR1 reads SNHLY; CDR2 reads FYNNEI. The trim removed 9 bases at V and 5 bases at J, leaving 3 bases unmatched. This CDR3 is built from 11 residues. The CDR3 DNA reads TGTGCCAGTCACGGGGGGGAGACCCAGTACTTC. Amino acids: CASHGGETQYF.

This clone has more than one count but fewer than ten. The rearrangement links TRBV10-3 to TRBJ1-2; 8 bases are a match to TRBD1. The CDR3 sequence is 14 residues long. Losses at the gene ends were 2 bases for V and 7 bases for J; bases not matched to a gene: 6. Germline-derived CDR1 and CDR2 are ENHRY and SYGVKD. In DNA, the CDR3 is TGTGCCATCAGTGAGCCGACAGGGGCGGGTGGCTACACCTTC. Its protein product is CAISEPTGAGGYTF.

The chain employs TRBV12-3 or TRBV12-4 and TRBJ1-1; the D is unclear. V gave up 3 bases and J gave up 1 base, with 6 bases separating them. The CDR3 spans 13 residues. The CDR3 DNA reads TGTGCCAGCAGTTTCGGGGAGAACACTGAAGCTTTCTTT. As protein: CASSFGENTEAFF.

The chain joins TRBV7-2 to TRBJ2-7; D gene ambiguous. Germline CDR1 SGHTA, CDR2 FQGNSA. Trimming cost V 1 base and J 4 bases, with 11 bases left between them. This CDR3 is built from 14 residues. CDR3: CASSLDGFTYEQYF. Written as DNA, the CDR3 is TGTGCCAGCAGCTTAGACGGGTTTACTTACGAGCAGTACTTC.

This clone showed up just once. This chain uses TRBV3-1 (or the pseudogene TRBV3-2) with TRBJ1-2, with D perhaps matching TRBD1 (5 bases). Germline CDR1 reads LGHDT; CDR2 reads YNNKEL (reference sequence). CDR3 size: 13 residues. Trimming cost V 1 base and J 9 bases, with 12 bases left between them. CDR3 in DNA: TGTGCCAGCAGCCAAGGGGCCAGGGCCAGCTACACCTTC. Its translation is CASSQGARASYTF.